Shown below are 5 T cell receptor beta chains from a single sample sequenced in a study of blood T cell repertoires in COVID-19. The data were produced by immunoSEQ multiplex PCR, yet TCRdb's version contains in-frame clones alone and is incomplete. This sample has about 130,000 clones; 74% occur once, and the top ten carry roughly 5.5%. Sequenced sample: peripheral blood. The source of these receptors is a man in his 60s with acute or convalescent COVID-19.

This clone occurred a few times. This chain joins TRBV29-1 and TRBJ2-1; 11 nucleotides align to TRBD2. Losses at the gene ends were 4 bases for V and 6 bases for J; bases not matched to a gene: 11. The CDR3 extends over 16 amino acids. The germline gives CDR1 SQVTM, CDR2 ANQGSEA. The CDR3 region is CSVGGMTSGVGNEQFF. CDR3 sequence (DNA): TGCAGCGTTGGGGGGATGACTAGCGGGGTTGGCAATGAGCAGTTCTTC.

This clone was counted only a few times. The chain links TRBV7-3 to TRBJ1-6, with no clear D. CDR3 length: 14 amino acids. V lost 1 base, J lost 10 bases, and 11 bases lay in between. Germline V gives CDR1 SGHTA, CDR2 FQGTGA. The CDR3 reads CASSLRRGESPLHF. DNA for the CDR3: TGTGCCAGCAGCTTAAGGCGCGGGGAATCACCCCTCCACTTT.

V is TRBV2 and J is TRBJ2-3, with TRBD2 matching over 10 bases. The trim removed 5 bases at V and 5 bases at J, leaving 10 bases unmatched. Germline-derived CDR1 and CDR2 are SNHLY and FYNNEI. The CDR3 is 16 amino acids. The CDR3 bases are TGTGCCAGCAGTAAATCTAGCGGGAGTCTGATAGATACGCAGTATTTT. Translated: CASSKSSGSLIDTQYF.

The chain has TRBV27 and TRBJ1-2; TRBD1 matches 10 bases. After removal of 6 bases from V and 4 bases from J, the junction contained 8 bases not matched to a gene. Germline V gene lookup returns CDR1 MNHEY and CDR2 SMNVEV (reference sequence). CDR3 length: 15 amino acids. The CDR3: CASRTEGQGVYGYTF. The CDR3 nucleotides read TGTGCCAGCAGAACGGAAGGACAGGGGGTCTATGGCTACACCTTC.

This clone was counted at least ten times. The chain combines TRBV3-1 (or the pseudogene TRBV3-2) with TRBJ1-2; unclear D gene. Trimming cost V 2 bases and J 8 bases, with 18 bases left between them. This CDR3 region has 15 residues. CDR1 and CDR2 from the germline V gene are LGHDT and YNNKEL (reference sequence). The CDR3, as DNA: TGTGCCAGCAGCCAATCTTCAGGCACCGGGAGAGGCTACACCTTC. It yields the protein CASSQSSGTGRGYTF.